This T cell receptor beta chain emerged from a study of blood T cells in healthy people across ages. Study-level information: Through template switching, about one barcoded beta molecule was captured per two T cells, as measured in model experiments.

Then a second PCR, running roughly 7 to 11 cycles, was carried out with a sample-barcoded 5' primer and a J-beta primer mix. The template-switch adaptor, which had 12 random nucleotides, put a tag on each cDNA molecule. From the 5' RACE reads, TCRdb called clonotypes with MiXCR, one entry per CDR3 protein. The sample has about 680,000 distinct CDR3 sequences; around 45% are singletons. Regarding this clonotype: Its antigen remains unknown.

Total RNA amounts of at least 6 micrograms were extracted per sample. Regarding the study as a whole: Naive T cell percentage showed a strong correlation with TCR beta diversity.

The source of this sequence is a woman in her sixties in good health. The sequenced material came from blood.

This CDR3 is CASSFQSSGANVLTF. The CDR3 DNA is TGTGCCAGCAGTTTTCAGAGCTCTGGGGCCAACGTCCTGACTTTC. This rearrangement joins TRBV12-3 or TRBV12-4 to TRBJ2-6; D uncertain. This CDR3 region has 15 residues. V was pared by 3 bases and J by 0 bases, with 6 bases between.